This T cell receptor beta chain was captured in a study of blood T cell repertoires in COVID-19. Study background: From the United States, Italy and Spain came samples of acute and convalescent COVID-19.

This CDR3 has 17 residues. V was clipped by 0 bases and J by 3 bases, with 17 bases between them. The V gene's germline CDR1 is LGHNA and CDR2 YNFKEQ. In the original analysis: Amplification of reference gene primers was used by the study to estimate nucleated cell counts. TCRdb keeps only in-frame clones here, not all; method: immunoSEQ multiplex PCR. The DNA gave D and trimming, while V, J and clone size come from that table. This table has under 250,000 clones, 65% to 90% appearing once. The genes are TRBV4-2 and TRBJ1-1; D not certain. The source material was peripheral blood. This TCR derives from a man in his fifties or sixties with active or convalescent COVID-19. Here the CDR3 DNA reads TGTGCCAGCAGCCAAGAGTTGACCTCGTGGAGGGACACTGAAGCTTTCTTT. Protein product: CASSQELTSWRDTEAFF.